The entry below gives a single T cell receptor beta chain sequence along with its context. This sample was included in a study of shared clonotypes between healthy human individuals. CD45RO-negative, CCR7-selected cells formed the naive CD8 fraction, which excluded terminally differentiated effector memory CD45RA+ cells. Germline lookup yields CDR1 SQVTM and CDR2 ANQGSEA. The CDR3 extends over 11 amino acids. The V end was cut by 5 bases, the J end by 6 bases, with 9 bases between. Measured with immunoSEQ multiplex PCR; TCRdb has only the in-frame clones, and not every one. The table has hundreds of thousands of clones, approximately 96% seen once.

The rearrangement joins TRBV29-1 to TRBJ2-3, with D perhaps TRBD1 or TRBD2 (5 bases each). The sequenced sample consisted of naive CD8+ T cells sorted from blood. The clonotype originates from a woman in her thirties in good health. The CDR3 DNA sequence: TGCAGCGTTCAAGGGGAGGATACGCAGTATTTT. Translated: CSVQGEDTQYF.